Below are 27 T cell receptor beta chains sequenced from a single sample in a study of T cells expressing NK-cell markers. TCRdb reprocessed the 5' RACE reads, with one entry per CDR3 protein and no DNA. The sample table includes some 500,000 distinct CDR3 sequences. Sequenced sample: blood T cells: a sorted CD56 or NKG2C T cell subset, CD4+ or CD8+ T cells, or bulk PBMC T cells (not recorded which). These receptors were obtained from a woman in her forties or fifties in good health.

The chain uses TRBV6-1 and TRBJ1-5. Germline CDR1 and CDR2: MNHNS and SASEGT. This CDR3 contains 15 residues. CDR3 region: CASSLTPNGNQPQHF.

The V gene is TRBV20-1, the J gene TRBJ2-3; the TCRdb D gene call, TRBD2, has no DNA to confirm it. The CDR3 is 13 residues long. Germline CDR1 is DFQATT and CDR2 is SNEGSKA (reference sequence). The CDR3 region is CSASRRGTDTQYF.

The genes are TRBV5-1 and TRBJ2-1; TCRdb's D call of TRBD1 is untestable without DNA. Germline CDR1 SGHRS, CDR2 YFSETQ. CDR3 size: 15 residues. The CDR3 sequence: CASVSGGRGYNEQFF. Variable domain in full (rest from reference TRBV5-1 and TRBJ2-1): KAGVTQTPRYLIKTRGQQVTLSCSPISGHRSVSWYQQTPGQGLQFLFEYFSETQRNKGNFPGRFSGRQFSNSRSEMNVSTLELGDSALYLCASVSGGRGYNEQFFGPGTRLTVL.

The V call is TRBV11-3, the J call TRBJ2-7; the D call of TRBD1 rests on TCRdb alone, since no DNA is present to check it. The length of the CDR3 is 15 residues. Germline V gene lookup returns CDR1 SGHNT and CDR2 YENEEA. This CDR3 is CASSPRQRSSYEQYF.

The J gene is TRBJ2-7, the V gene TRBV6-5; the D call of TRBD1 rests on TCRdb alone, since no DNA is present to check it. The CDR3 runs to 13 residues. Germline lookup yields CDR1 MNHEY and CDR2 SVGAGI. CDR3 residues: CASSTDTGGEQYF.

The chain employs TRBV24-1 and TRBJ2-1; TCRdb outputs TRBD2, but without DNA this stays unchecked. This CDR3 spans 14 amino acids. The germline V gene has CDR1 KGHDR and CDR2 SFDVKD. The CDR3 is CATNRAEGFDEQFF.

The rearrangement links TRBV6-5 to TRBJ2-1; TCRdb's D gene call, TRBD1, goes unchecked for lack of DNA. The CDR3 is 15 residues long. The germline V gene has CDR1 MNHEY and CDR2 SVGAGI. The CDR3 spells CASSYSGSRGYEQFF.

The CDR3 protein is CASISSGVSRNTIYF. V is TRBV7-9 and J is TRBJ1-3; TCRdb's D call of TRBD1 is untestable without DNA. The CDR3 extends over 15 amino acids. Germline loops: CDR1 SEHNR, CDR2 FQNEAQ (reference sequence).

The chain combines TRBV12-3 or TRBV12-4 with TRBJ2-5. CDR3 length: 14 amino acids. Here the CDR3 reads CASRRNLAAETQYF.

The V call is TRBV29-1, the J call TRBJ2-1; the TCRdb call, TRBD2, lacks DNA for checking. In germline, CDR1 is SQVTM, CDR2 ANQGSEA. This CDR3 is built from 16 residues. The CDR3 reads CSVEGGGRITYNEQFF.

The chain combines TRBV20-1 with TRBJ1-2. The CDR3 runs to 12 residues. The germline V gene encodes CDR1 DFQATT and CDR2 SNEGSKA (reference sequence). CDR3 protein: CSAREPGGGYTF.

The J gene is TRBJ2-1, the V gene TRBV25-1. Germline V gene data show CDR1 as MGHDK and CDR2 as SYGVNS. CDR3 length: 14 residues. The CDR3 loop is CASSEWGQNNEQFF.

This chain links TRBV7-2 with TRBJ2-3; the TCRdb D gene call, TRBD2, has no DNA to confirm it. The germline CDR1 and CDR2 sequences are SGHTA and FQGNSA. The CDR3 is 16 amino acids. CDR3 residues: CASSLALGRSTDTQYF.

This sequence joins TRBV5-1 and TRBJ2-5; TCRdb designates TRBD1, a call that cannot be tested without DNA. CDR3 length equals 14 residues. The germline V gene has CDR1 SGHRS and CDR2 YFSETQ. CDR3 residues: CASRRTPQGETQYF.

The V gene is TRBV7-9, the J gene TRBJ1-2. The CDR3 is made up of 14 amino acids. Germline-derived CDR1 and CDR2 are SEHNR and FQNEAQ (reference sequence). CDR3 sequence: CASSFETANYGYTF.

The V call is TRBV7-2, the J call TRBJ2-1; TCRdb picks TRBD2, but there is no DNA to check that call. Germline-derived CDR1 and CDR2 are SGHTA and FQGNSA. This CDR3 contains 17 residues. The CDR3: CASSLEAGTSGSNEQFF.

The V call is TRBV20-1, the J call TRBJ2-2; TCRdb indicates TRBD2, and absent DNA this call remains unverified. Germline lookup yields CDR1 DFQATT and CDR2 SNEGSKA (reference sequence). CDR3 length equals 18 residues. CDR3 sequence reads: CSARDLRGGSLRTGELFF.

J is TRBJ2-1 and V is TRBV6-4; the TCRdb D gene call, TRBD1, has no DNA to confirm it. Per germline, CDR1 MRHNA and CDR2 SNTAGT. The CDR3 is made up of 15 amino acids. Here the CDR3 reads CASSNGGGSYNEQFF.

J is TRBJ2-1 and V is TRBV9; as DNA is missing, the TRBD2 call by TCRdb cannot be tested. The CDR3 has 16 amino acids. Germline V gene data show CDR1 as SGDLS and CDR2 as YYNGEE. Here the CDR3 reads CASSVAAGGPFSEQFF.

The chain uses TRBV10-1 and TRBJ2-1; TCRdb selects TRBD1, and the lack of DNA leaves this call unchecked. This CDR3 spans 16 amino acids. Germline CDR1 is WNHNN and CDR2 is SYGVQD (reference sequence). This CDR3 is CASSESTGREIGEQFF.

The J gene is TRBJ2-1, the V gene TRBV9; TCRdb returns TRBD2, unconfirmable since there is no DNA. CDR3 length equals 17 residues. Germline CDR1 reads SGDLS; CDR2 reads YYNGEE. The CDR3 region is CASSVDFGGTIRNEQFF. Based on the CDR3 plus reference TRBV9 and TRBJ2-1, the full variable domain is DSGVTQTPKHLITATGQRVTLRCSPRSGDLSVYWYQQSLDQGLQFLIQYYNGEERAKGNILERFSAQQFPDLHSELNLSSLELGDSALYFCASSVDFGGTIRNEQFFGPGTRLTVL.

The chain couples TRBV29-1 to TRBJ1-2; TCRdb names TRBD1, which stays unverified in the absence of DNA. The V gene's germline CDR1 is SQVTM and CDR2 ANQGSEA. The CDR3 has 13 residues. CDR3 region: CSAVGQGTYGYTF.

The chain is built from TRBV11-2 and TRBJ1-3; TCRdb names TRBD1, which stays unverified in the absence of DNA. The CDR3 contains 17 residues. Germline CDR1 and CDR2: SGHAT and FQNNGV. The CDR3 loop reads CASSFLPGQGAGNTIYF.

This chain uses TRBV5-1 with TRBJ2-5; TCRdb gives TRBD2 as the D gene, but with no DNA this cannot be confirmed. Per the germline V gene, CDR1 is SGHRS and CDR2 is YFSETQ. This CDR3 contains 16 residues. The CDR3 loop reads CASSPLAGKGGETQYF.

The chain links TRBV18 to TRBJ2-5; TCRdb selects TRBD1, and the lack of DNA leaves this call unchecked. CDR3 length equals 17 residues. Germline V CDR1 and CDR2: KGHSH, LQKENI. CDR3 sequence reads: CASSLSAPGQGRETQYF.

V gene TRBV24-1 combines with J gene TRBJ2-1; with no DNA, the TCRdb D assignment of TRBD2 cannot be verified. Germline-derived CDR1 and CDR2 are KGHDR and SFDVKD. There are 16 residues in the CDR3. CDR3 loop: CATSDPGLAEYNEQFF.

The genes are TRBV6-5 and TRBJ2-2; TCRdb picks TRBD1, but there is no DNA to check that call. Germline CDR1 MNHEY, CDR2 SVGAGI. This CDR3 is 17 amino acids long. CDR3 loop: CASSLRRSGVYTGELFF.